The 15 T cell receptor beta chains reported below all come from one sample, sequenced in a study of PD-1 blockade in classical Hodgkin lymphoma. Every one of the patients relapsed after autologous stem cell transplantation (brentuximab vedotin exposure was variable). Clones were read by immunoSEQ multiplex PCR, and TCRdb kept only the in-frame ones, dropping some. The table has roughly 50,000 clones, around three quarters seen once. The specimen was peripheral blood mononuclear cells (PBMCs), collected before the second cycle of nivolumab. These receptors all stem from a human donor with classical Hodgkin lymphoma.

By frequency in the sample, this clone is medium-sized. The V and J genes are TRBV5-8 and TRBJ1-2, with D possibly matching TRBD1 (6 bases). Germline V gene data show CDR1 as SGHTS and CDR2 as YDEGEE. The CDR3 sequence is 14 residues long. Trimming removed 7 bases at V and 0 bases at J, with 13 bases between. The CDR3 sequence is CASYVTGTNYGYTF. The CDR3 DNA is TGTGCCAGCTACGTGACAGGAACTAACTATGGCTACACCTTC.

The chain joins TRBV5-1 to TRBJ2-5; TRBD2 agrees at 14 bases. Unmatched junction bases numbered 10, after V lost 3 bases and J lost 3 bases. CDR3 length: 18 amino acids. Germline CDR1 is SGHRS and CDR2 is YFSETQ. The chain's CDR3 is CASSWIPGLAGDKETQYF. The CDR3 bases are TGCGCCAGCAGCTGGATCCCGGGACTAGCGGGAGATAAAGAGACCCAGTACTTC.

The J gene is TRBJ2-7, the V gene TRBV14, with 9 bases lining up with TRBD1. This CDR3 is built from 16 residues. The germline gives CDR1 SGHDN, CDR2 FVKESK. With 2 bases clipped from V and 6 bases from J, the junction kept 11 bases outside the gene matches. Here the CDR3 reads CASSQLPTDRGREQYF. CDR3 bases: TGTGCCAGCAGCCAACTACCCACGGACAGGGGCCGCGAGCAGTACTTC.

This chain links TRBV7-3 with TRBJ1-2; D is unresolved. Germline values: CDR1 SGHTA, CDR2 FQGTGA. CDR3 size: 13 residues. Trimming removed 0 bases at V and 8 bases at J, with 10 bases between. CDR3 nucleotides: TGTGCCAGCAGCTTAACCCTCATGGACGGCTACACCTTC. It encodes CASSLTLMDGYTF.

In this sample, this clone is medium-sized. The chain recombines TRBV5-1 with TRBJ2-1; possible D gene TRBD2, 7 bases. The V gene lost 0 bases and the J gene lost 2 bases, with 24 bases spanning the gap. The CDR3 runs to 20 residues. The V gene's germline CDR1 is SGHRS and CDR2 YFSETQ. The CDR3 sequence: CASSLAGGREPLSPYNEQFF. CDR3 in DNA: TGCGCCAGCAGCTTGGCCGGGGGGCGGGAGCCATTATCCCCCTACAATGAGCAGTTCTTC.

The rearrangement joins TRBV19 to TRBJ1-1, with 9 nucleotides matching TRBD1. V dropped 5 bases and J dropped 11; count of bases not matched to a gene: 6. Germline CDR1 reads LNHDA; CDR2 reads SQIVND (reference sequence). CDR3 length: 12 residues. Here the CDR3 DNA reads TGTGCCAGTAGTCTTTTACAGGGGGCGGCTTTCTTT. Encoded protein: CASSLLQGAAFF. Filled out from reference TRBV19 and TRBJ1-1, the complete variable domain reads DGGITQSPKYLFRKEGQNVTLSCEQNLNHDAMYWYRQDPGQGLRLIYYSQIVNDFQKGDIAEGYSVSREKKESFPLTVTSAQKNPTAFYLCASSLLQGAAFFGQGTRLTVV.

The gene calls are TRBV25-1 and TRBJ1-2; 7 bases fit TRBD1. The CDR3 totals 14 residues. Germline lookup yields CDR1 MGHDK and CDR2 SYGVNS. The V and J ends lost 6 bases and 4 bases, in that order; junction bases with no gene match: 8. Here the CDR3 reads CASRRTGQVYGYTF. CDR3 bases: TGTGCCAGCAGGAGGACCGGACAGGTCTATGGCTACACCTTC.

The chain couples TRBV19 to TRBJ2-1; 13 bases fit TRBD2. CDR3 size: 18 residues. Germline V gives CDR1 LNHDA, CDR2 SQIVND (reference sequence). V dropped 6 bases and J dropped 5; count of bases not matched to a gene: 13. The CDR3 region has the DNA TGTGCCAGTAGCCTCCGACTAGCGGGGGGACGATCAAACAATGAGCAGTTCTTC. Amino acid sequence: CASSLRLAGGRSNNEQFF.

Only a few counts were recorded for this clone. The V gene is TRBV10-2, the J gene TRBJ1-1; tentatively, D is TRBD1 (6 bases). The V end lost 8 bases, the J end lost 5 bases, and 12 bases lay between the germline ends. The CDR3 is 12 residues long. Germline CDR1 WSHSY, CDR2 SAAADI. CDR3 sequence reads: CASLGGQTEAFF. The CDR3 DNA reads as TGCGCCAGCCTGGGGGGGCAGACTGAAGCTTTCTTT.

This clone was recorded a few times. The V and J genes are TRBV5-1 and TRBJ1-1; possibly TRBD1 for D (5 bases). Between the trimmed V and J ends, which lost 5 bases and 0 bases, there was a span of 8 bases. Germline-derived CDR1 and CDR2 are SGHRS and YFSETQ. The CDR3 is made up of 13 amino acids. CDR3 protein: CASSETVNTEAFF. In DNA form, the CDR3 reads TGCGCCAGCAGTGAGACAGTGAACACTGAAGCTTTCTTT.

The CDR3 sequence: CASSAGTSGTNEQFF. The CDR3 coding sequence is TGCGCCAGCAGCGCCGGGACTAGCGGGACGAATGAGCAGTTCTTC. V usage is TRBV5-1 and J usage is TRBJ2-1; 13 nucleotides line up with TRBD2. The germline gives CDR1 SGHRS, CDR2 YFSETQ. The CDR3 length is 15 residues. J lost 7 bases, V lost 4 bases, and 5 bases had no gene match.

The V gene is TRBV5-4, the J gene TRBJ2-5; D unresolved. The V end lost 3 bases, the J end lost 1 base, and 7 bases lay between the germline ends. CDR3 length: 13 residues. CDR1 SGHNT and CDR2 YYREEE come from the germline V gene (reference sequence). CDR3 nucleotide sequence: TGTGCCAGCAGCTACAGTCCCCAAGAGACCCAGTACTTC. As protein: CASSYSPQETQYF.

This clone is judged medium-sized (0.01 to 0.1%). This CDR3 reads CASSEQGPSGEQYF. CDR3 nucleotides: TGTGCCAGCAGTGAGCAGGGCCCCAGTGGTGAGCAGTACTTC. The chain combines TRBV2 with TRBJ2-7, with D tentatively TRBD1 (5 bases). The V gene lost 3 bases and the J gene lost 7 bases, with 16 bases spanning the gap. This CDR3 is built from 14 residues. From germline, CDR1 is SNHLY and CDR2 FYNNEI.

This clone was counted a few times. The chain joins TRBV19 to TRBJ2-2; a weak D match, TRBD1 (5 bases). V lost 2 bases and J lost 7, with 11 bases in between. Germline values: CDR1 LNHDA, CDR2 SQIVND (reference sequence). This CDR3 comprises 14 residues. The CDR3 sequence: CASSIWGLDGELFF. For the CDR3, the DNA is TGTGCCAGTAGTATATGGGGCCTGGACGGGGAGCTGTTTTTT.

The chain carries TRBV4-2 and TRBJ1-2; a weak D match, TRBD1 (6 bases). With 2 bases removed from V and 2 bases from J, the gap between germline ends came to 9 bases. The CDR3 runs to 14 residues. Germline assignment: CDR1 LGHNA and CDR2 YNFKEQ. The CDR3: CASSQTTGNYGYTF. The CDR3, as DNA: TGTGCCAGCAGCCAAACGACAGGCAACTATGGCTACACCTTC.